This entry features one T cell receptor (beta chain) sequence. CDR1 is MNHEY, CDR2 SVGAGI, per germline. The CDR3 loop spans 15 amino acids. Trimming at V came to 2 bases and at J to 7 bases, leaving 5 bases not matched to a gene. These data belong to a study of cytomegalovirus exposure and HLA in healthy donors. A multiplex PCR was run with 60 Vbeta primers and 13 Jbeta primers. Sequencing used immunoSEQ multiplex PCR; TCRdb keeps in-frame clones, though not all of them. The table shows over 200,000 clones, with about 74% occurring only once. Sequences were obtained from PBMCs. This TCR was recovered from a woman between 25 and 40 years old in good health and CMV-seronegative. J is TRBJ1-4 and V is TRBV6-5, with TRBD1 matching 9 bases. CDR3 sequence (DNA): TGTGCCAGCAGTTACACCGGGACAGGGATTGAAAAACTGTTTTTT. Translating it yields CASSYTGTGIEKLFF.